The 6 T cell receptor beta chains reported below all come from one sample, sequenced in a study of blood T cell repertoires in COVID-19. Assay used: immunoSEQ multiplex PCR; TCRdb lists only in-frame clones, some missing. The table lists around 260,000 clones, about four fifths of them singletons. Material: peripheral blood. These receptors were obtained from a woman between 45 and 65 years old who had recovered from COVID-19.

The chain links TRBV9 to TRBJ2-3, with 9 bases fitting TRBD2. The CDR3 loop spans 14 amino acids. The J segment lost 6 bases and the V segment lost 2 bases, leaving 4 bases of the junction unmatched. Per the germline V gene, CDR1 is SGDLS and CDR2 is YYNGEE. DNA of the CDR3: TGTGCCAGCAGCGTCGCTAGCGGGGTGGATACGCAGTATTTT. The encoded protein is CASSVASGVDTQYF.

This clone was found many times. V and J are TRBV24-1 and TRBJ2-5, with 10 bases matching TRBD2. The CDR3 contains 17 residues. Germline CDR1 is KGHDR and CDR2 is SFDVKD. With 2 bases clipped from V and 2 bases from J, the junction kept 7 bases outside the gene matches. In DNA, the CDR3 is TGTGCCACCAGTGATTGGGGGCTAGCGGGGGTACAAGAGACCCAGTACTTC. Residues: CATSDWGLAGVQETQYF.

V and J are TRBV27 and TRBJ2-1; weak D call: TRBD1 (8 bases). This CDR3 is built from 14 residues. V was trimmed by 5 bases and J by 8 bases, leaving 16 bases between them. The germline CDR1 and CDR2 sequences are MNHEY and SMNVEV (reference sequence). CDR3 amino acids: CASSHRGGWDEQFF. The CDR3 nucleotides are TGTGCCAGCAGTCACAGGGGGGGATGGGATGAGCAGTTCTTC.

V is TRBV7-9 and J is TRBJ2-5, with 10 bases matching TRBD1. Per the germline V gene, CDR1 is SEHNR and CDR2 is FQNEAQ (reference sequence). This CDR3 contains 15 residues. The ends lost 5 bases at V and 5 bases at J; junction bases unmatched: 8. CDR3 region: CASSPRDRGGETQYF. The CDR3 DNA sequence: TGTGCCAGCAGCCCCCGGGACAGGGGAGGGGAGACCCAGTACTTC.

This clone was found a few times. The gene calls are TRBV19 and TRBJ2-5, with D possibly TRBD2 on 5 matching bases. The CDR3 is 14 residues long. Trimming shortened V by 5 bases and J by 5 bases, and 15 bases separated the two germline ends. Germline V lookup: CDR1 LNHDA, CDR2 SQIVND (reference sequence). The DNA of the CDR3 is TGTGCCAGTAGTGCTTTCATAGCGTCGGAGACCCAGTACTTC. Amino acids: CASSAFIASETQYF.

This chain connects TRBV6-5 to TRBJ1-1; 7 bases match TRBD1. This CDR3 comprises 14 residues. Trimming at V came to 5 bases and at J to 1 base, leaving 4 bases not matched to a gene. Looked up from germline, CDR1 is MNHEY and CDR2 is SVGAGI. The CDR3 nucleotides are TGTGCCAGCAGTAAAAGGACAGGGAACACTGAAGCTTTCTTT. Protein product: CASSKRTGNTEAFF.